The rows below give T cell receptor beta chains drawn from one sample of a study of cytomegalovirus exposure and HLA in healthy donors. Sequencing used immunoSEQ multiplex PCR; TCRdb keeps in-frame clones, though not all of them. Among 180,000 or so clones listed, roughly 80% were seen once. The source material was PBMCs. The receptors derive from a man aged 40-49 years in good health and CMV-seronegative. Both conserved end residues are part of each CDR3. The D gene is left open where the match is weak. Clone size, where shown, is once, few, many, or a class for clones that have expanded.

V	D	J	size	CDR3	DNA
TRBV7-2	NA	TRBJ1-2	NA	CASSLFRERYGYTF	TGTGCCAGCAGCTTATTTCGGGAGCGCTATGGCTACACCTTC
TRBV6-6	TRBD2	TRBJ2-1	few	CASSSLAGYNEQFF	TGTGCCAGCAGTTCCCTAGCGGGATACAATGAGCAGTTCTTC
TRBV28	NA	TRBJ2-6	NA	CASSSPFAGGPSGANVLTF	TGTGCCAGCTCAAGCCCCTTCGCCGGGGGACCCTCTGGGGCCAACGTCCTGACTTTC
TRBV7-3	TRBD1	TRBJ1-2	NA	CASSSGTAYGYTF	TGTGCCAGCAGCTCTGGGACAGCCTATGGCTACACCTTC
TRBV28	NA	TRBJ1-1	NA	CASPQATNTEAFF	TGTGCCAGCCCACAGGCCACGAACACTGAAGCTTTCTTT
TRBV5-1	TRBD1	TRBJ2-3	few	CASSWGTATDTQYF	TGCGCCAGCAGCTGGGGGACAGCCACAGATACGCAGTATTTT
TRBV5-6	TRBD1	TRBJ2-7	NA	CASSSGTGVSYEQYF	TGTGCCAGCAGCTCCGGGACAGGGGTCTCCTACGAGCAGTACTTC
TRBV10-3	NA	TRBJ1-5	NA	CAIKRSSQPQHF	TGTGCCATCAAGAGGAGCTCTCAGCCCCAGCATTTT
TRBV4-3	NA	TRBJ1-2	NA	CASSQTGMGGYTF	TGCGCCAGCAGCCAAACAGGGATGGGTGGCTACACCTTC
TRBV29-1	NA	TRBJ2-3	NA	CSVEDRRDSQYF	TGCAGCGTTGAAGATCGCCGGGACTCCCAGTATTTT
TRBV5-6	NA	TRBJ1-2	once	CASSAGQTYGYTF	TGTGCCAGCAGCGCCGGACAGACCTATGGCTACACCTTC
TRBV19	TRBD1	TRBJ1-4	NA	CASRQGIARKLFF	TGTGCCAGTCGACAGGGTATTGCTCGAAAACTGTTTTTT
TRBV19	TRBD1	TRBJ1-4	once	CASSWDSLNEKLFF	TGTGCCAGTAGTTGGGACAGCTTAAATGAAAAACTGTTTTTT
TRBV5-4	NA	TRBJ2-3	few	CASSPRQSDTQYF	TGTGCCAGCAGCCCGAGACAGTCAGATACGCAGTATTTT
TRBV7-2	NA	TRBJ2-2	NA	CASSLLDTGELFF	TGTGCCAGCAGCCTCCTTGACACCGGGGAGCTGTTTTTT
TRBV28	NA	TRBJ1-1	NA	CASSLREVAFF	TGTGCCAGCAGTTTGAGGGAAGTTGCTTTCTTT
TRBV27	NA	TRBJ1-2	NA	CASGRGYGYTF	TGTGCCAGCGGCAGGGGCTATGGCTACACCTTC
TRBV5-5	NA	TRBJ2-2	NA	CASSPGRAGGELFF	TGTGCCAGCAGCCCGGGCAGGGCCGGCGGGGAGCTGTTTTTT
TRBV29-1	TRBD1	TRBJ1-2	NA	CSVAVPTGVNYGYTF	TGCAGCGTTGCTGTTCCCACAGGGGTTAATTATGGCTACACCTTC
TRBV28	TRBD2	TRBJ2-1	NA	CASKSGSSYNEQFF	TGTGCCAGCAAAAGCGGGAGTTCCTACAATGAGCAGTTCTTC
TRBV6-1	NA	TRBJ1-1	NA	CASRAGGNTEAFF	TGTGCCAGCAGGGCGGGGGGAAACACTGAAGCTTTCTTT
TRBV18	TRBD2	TRBJ2-7	NA	CASSPGGTNSYEQYF	TGTGCCAGCTCACCGGGCGGGACTAACTCCTACGAGCAGTACTTC
TRBV9	TRBD1	TRBJ2-5	NA	CASSVVATGLEETQYF	TGTGCCAGCAGCGTAGTAGCGACAGGGTTGGAAGAGACCCAGTACTTC
TRBV4-3	NA	TRBJ2-7	NA	CASSQDRGPMEQYF	TGCGCCAGCAGCCAAGATAGGGGTCCTATGGAGCAGTACTTC
TRBV28	TRBD2	TRBJ2-2	once	CASSLLALNTGELFF	TGTGCCAGCAGCCTACTAGCGCTGAACACCGGGGAGCTGTTTTTT
TRBV6-5	NA	TRBJ1-4	NA	CASSAPGNEKLFF	TGTGCCAGCAGCGCGCCGGGGAATGAAAAACTGTTTTTT
TRBV6-5	TRBD2	TRBJ2-5	NA	CASSGLAELQETQYF	TGTGCCAGCAGTGGACTAGCAGAACTTCAAGAGACCCAGTACTTC
TRBV27	NA	TRBJ2-3	NA	CASSTLLQGDTQYF	TGTGCCAGCAGTACCCTACTACAGGGAGATACGCAGTATTTT
TRBV19	TRBD1	TRBJ2-2	NA	CASNWRQGYTGELFF	TGTGCCAGTAATTGGAGACAGGGATACACCGGGGAGCTGTTTTTT
TRBV28	NA	TRBJ2-1	NA	CASTDRGRGGDEQFF	TGTGCCAGCACCGACAGGGGGCGGGGGGGGGATGAGCAGTTCTTC
TRBV19	TRBD2	TRBJ2-1	NA	CASSSGTSGRGNEQFF	TGTGCCAGTAGTAGTGGGACTAGCGGGAGGGGTAATGAGCAGTTCTTC
TRBV7-2	NA	TRBJ1-6	NA	CASSLGASHYNSPLHF	TGTGCCAGCAGCTTAGGGGCCAGCCATTATAATTCACCCCTCCACTTT
TRBV6-6	TRBD2	TRBJ2-3	NA	CASSRSGGSSDTQYF	TGTGCCAGCAGTCGTAGCGGGGGCTCCTCAGATACGCAGTATTTT
TRBV28	NA	TRBJ2-7	NA	CASSLLYEQYF	TGTGCCAGCAGCCTCTTATACGAGCAGTACTTC
TRBV7-3	TRBD2	TRBJ2-1	NA	CASTSGGTSGGLSSYNEQFF	TGTGCCAGCACCAGCGGTGGGACTAGCGGGGGTCTCAGCTCCTACAATGAGCAGTTCTTC
TRBV15	NA	TRBJ1-4	NA	CATSRLGGLDEKLFF	TGTGCCACCAGCAGGTTAGGAGGGCTGGATGAAAAACTGTTTTTT
TRBV5-6	NA	TRBJ2-1	NA	CASSFPGGFSYNEQFF	TGTGCCAGCAGCTTTCCCGGGGGTTTTTCCTACAATGAGCAGTTCTTC
TRBV6-1	NA	TRBJ1-1	few	CASSEFAGLDTEAFF	TGTGCCAGCAGTGAATTTGCAGGGTTGGACACTGAAGCTTTCTTT
TRBV2	NA	TRBJ1-2	few	CASQRTGQNYGYTF	TGTGCCAGCCAAAGAACGGGACAAAACTATGGCTACACCTTC
TRBV2	TRBD1	TRBJ2-3	NA	CASSDSERGHLEDTQYF	TGTGCCAGCAGCGACAGTGAAAGGGGGCACCTGGAAGATACGCAGTATTTT
TRBV29-1	NA	TRBJ1-1	NA	CSVYETPNTEAFF	TGCAGCGTTTATGAGACACCGAACACTGAAGCTTTCTTT